What follows is one TCR beta chain and its context. The record originates from a study of T cell changes during pregnancy in multiple sclerosis. The CDR3 runs 13 residues. Germline V lookup: CDR1 GTSNPN, CDR2 SVGIG (reference sequence). V lost 8 bases and J lost 3, with 16 bases in between. Sequencing was performed with immunoSEQ multiplex PCR; in TCRdb, only in-frame clones are kept and a portion is missing. The table shows just over 80,000 clones, with roughly 96% occurring only once. The gene calls are TRBV30 and TRBJ1-1; D ambiguous. The sequences come from peripheral blood, collected in the second trimester of pregnancy. This clonotype was obtained from a female donor with multiple sclerosis, enrolled in a pregnancy study. CDR3 coding DNA: TGTGCCCAGTCCGGGGTACGGTACACTGAAGCTTTCTTT. Amino acid sequence: CAQSGVRYTEAFF.